One T cell receptor (beta chain) is described in this entry. The sample originates from a study of blood T cell repertoires in COVID-19. The overall study: Both acute and convalescent COVID-19 samples were obtained from the United States, Italy and Spain.

Using immunoSEQ multiplex PCR, the repertoire was profiled, and TCRdb retains in-frame clones only, with some absent. This table holds approximately 310,000 clones, 80% to 90% found once. Germline CDR1 MNHEY, CDR2 SMNVEV (reference sequence). The CDR3 has 16 amino acids. V lost 1 base to trimming and J lost 9 bases; unmatched junction nucleotides: 7. V gene TRBV27 combines with J gene TRBJ1-6; 9 bases are a match to TRBD1. The sample was peripheral blood. The receptor was derived from a woman in her forties or fifties who had recovered from COVID-19. The CDR3 reads CASSLYRDRGGSPLHF. CDR3 bases: TGTGCCAGCAGTTTATACCGAGACAGGGGGGGTTCACCCCTCCACTTT.